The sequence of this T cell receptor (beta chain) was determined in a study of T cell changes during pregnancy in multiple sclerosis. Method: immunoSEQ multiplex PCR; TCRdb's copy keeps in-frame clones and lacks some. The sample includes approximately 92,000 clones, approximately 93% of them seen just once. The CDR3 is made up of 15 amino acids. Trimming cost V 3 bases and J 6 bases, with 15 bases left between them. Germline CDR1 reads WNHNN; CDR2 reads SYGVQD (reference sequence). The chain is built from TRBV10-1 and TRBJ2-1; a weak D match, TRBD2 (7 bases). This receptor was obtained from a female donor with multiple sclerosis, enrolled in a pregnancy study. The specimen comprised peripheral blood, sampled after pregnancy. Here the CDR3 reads CASSEGGGRPNEQFF. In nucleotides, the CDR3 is TGCGCCAGCAGTGAAGGGGGAGGGAGACCCAATGAGCAGTTCTTC.